Included here is one TCR beta chain sequence, with context. This entry belongs to a study of blood T cells in healthy people across ages. The V end was cut by 6 bases, the J end by 4 bases, with 20 bases between. This CDR3 has 16 amino acids. A sample-barcoded 5' primer and a J-beta primer mix were used in a second PCR of about 7 to 11 cycles. One entry per CDR3 protein, called by TCRdb with MiXCR from the 5' RACE reads. The repertoire has 1,300,000 or so distinct CDR3 sequences, approximately 59% of them found once; the top ten carry 6.5% to 8.5%. The sequence was obtained from a man in his late teens or twenties in good health. The sample was blood. The chain has TRBV12-3 or TRBV12-4 and TRBJ2-3, with D perhaps matching TRBD2 (6 bases). CDR3 sequence (DNA): TGTGCCAGCAGACTCGACTTTGCGGGGTCATCAGATACGCAGTATTTT. Translation gives CASRLDFAGSSDTQYF.